The next 9 T cell receptor beta chains were all read from a single sample in a study of graft-versus-host responses after intestinal transplantation (dated by TCRdb to the early 2020s). No antigen is known for these receptors. Receptor amplification or capture employed the immunoSEQ multiplex PCR assay. In TCRdb, the immuneACCESS table is reduced to in-frame sequences with V and J assigned. These tables do not hold every clone; where another copy was compared, an unresolved V gene accounts for under half, and the others remain unexplained. The sample contains roughly 97,000 clones, roughly 91% of them found a single time. Approximately 0.18% of the sample is held by the ten biggest clonotypes. The time point label of this sample denotes: cells obtained before transplantation from donor or recipient. The sample here was unstimulated CD4+ T cells sorted from spleen or lymph node cells, taken before transplant. These receptors were collected from a human donor who was the organ donor for an intestinal transplant.

As concerns this clone: Additional DNA sequences in this sample encode the identical CDR3. CDR3 loop: CASSPGTGLNQPQHF. The CDR3 DNA reads TGCGCCAGCAGCCCCGGGACAGGCCTCAATCAGCCCCAGCATTTT. The chain joins TRBV5-1 to TRBJ1-5; 8 nucleotides align to TRBD1. CDR1 SGHRS and CDR2 YFSETQ come from the germline V gene. Losses at the gene ends were 4 bases for V and 3 bases for J; bases not matched to a gene: 6. The CDR3 extends over 15 amino acids.

The gene calls are TRBV4-2 and TRBJ2-6; 7 positions agree with TRBD1. V trimming: 1 base; J trimming: 4 bases; junction bases outside the gene matches: 10. Germline V gene lookup returns CDR1 LGHNA and CDR2 YNFKEQ. This CDR3 region has 18 residues. The CDR3 spells CASSQVRGATGGANVLTF. The CDR3 bases are TGTGCCAGCAGCCAAGTTAGAGGGGCGACAGGGGGGGCCAACGTCCTGACTTTC.

This chain uses TRBV4-2 with TRBJ1-2, with 8 bases lining up with TRBD1. V shed 1 base, J shed 5 bases, and the junction held 3 bases outside the gene matches. CDR1 LGHNA and CDR2 YNFKEQ come from the germline V gene. The CDR3 covers 14 residues. The CDR3 here is CASSQGGQDYGYTF. CDR3 bases: TGTGCCAGCAGCCAAGGGGGACAGGATTATGGCTACACCTTC.

The DNA for the CDR3 is TGTGCCAGCAGCCTGGGGGGGAGGGGCCGCGCAGATACGCAGTATTTT. It codes for CASSLGGRGRADTQYF. V gene TRBV7-9 combines with J gene TRBJ2-3; TRBD2 agrees at 7 bases. Trimming took 5 bases from V and 4 from J; bases not matched to a gene: 12. The CDR3 length is 16 residues. Germline V gives CDR1 SEHNR, CDR2 FQNEAQ (reference sequence).

The gene calls are TRBV7-2 and TRBJ2-5; 8 nucleotides match TRBD2. Germline V gene sequence: CDR1 SGHTA, CDR2 FQGNSA. Unmatched junction bases numbered 14, after V lost 0 bases and J lost 5 bases. The CDR3 covers 18 residues. CDR3 DNA: TGTGCCAGCAGCTTAGCGCCCAGGGGTTCGGGGGGGCGGGAGACCCAGTACTTC. This encodes CASSLAPRGSGGRETQYF.

The chain recombines TRBV30 with TRBJ2-5, with 8 bases that match TRBD1. Per the germline V gene, CDR1 is GTSNPN and CDR2 is SVGIG (reference sequence). J lost 4 bases, V lost 1 base, and 2 bases had no gene match. The CDR3 loop spans 13 amino acids. This chain's CDR3 is CAWSAGGRETQYF. The CDR3 nucleotides read TGTGCCTGGAGTGCAGGGGGCCGAGAGACCCAGTACTTC.

On this clone: At one of its ends the junction is not consistent with the germline gene, which may arise from a read error. The same CDR3 arises from other DNA sequences in this sample as well. The chain is built from TRBV7-7 and TRBJ2-2; maybe TRBD1 (6 bases). This CDR3 has 14 residues. Germline V gene sequence: CDR1 SSHAT, CDR2 FNYEAQ (reference sequence). The CDR3 coding sequence is TGTGCTAGCAGTCCCGGGACAATCACTGGGGAGCTGTTTTTT. Translation gives CASSPGTITGELFF.

This clone was recorded only once. In DNA, the CDR3 is TGTGCCAGCAGCACCCCCCTTGGAGGGGTAGAAGAAAAACTGTTTTTT. This encodes CASSTPLGGVEEKLFF. The chain recombines TRBV7-9 with TRBJ1-4, with D perhaps matching TRBD1 (5 bases). Between the trimmed V and J ends, which lost 5 bases and 8 bases, there was a span of 21 bases. Germline V lookup: CDR1 SEHNR, CDR2 FQNEAQ (reference sequence). The CDR3 totals 16 residues.

The chain combines TRBV18 with TRBJ1-6; 7 nucleotides align to TRBD1. The length of the CDR3 is 14 residues. The V and J ends lost 6 bases and 7 bases, in that order; junction bases with no gene match: 6. Looked up from germline, CDR1 is KGHSH and CDR2 is LQKENI. DNA for the CDR3: TGTGCCAGCTCGAAGGACAGGAAGAATTCACCCCTCCACTTT. Protein sequence: CASSKDRKNSPLHF.